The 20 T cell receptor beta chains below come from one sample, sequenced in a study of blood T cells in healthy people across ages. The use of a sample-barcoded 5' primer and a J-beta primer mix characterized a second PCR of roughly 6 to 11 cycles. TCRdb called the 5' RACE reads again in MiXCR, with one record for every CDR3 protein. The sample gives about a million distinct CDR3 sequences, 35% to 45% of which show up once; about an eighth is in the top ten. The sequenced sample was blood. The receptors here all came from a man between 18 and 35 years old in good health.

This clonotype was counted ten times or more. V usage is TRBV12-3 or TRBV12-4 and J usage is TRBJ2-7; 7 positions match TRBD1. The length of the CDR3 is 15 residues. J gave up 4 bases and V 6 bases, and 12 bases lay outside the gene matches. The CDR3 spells CASSGGQDGVYEQYF. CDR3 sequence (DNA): TGTGCCAGCAGCGGTGGACAGGATGGCGTATACGAGCAGTACTTC.

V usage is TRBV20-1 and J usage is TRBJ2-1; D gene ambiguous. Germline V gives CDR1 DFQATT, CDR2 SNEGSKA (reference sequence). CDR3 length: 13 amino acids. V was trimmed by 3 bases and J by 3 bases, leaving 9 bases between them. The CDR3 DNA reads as TGCAGTGCTAGTAGGCTGAACTACAATGAGCAGTTCTTC. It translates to CSASRLNYNEQFF.

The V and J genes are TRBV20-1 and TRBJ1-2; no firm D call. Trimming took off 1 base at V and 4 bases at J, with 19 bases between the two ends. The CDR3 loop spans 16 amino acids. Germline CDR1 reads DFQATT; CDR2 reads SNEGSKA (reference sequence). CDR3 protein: CSARGNSRWISYGYTF. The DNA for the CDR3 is TGCAGTGCTAGAGGTAATTCCAGGTGGATTAGCTATGGCTACACCTTC.

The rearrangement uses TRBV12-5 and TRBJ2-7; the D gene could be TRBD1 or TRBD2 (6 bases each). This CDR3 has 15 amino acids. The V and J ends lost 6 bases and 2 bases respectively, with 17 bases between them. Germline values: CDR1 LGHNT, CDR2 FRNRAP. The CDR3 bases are TGTGCTAGTGGCCAGGAGGGGGGCCCTCCCTACGAGCAGTACTTC. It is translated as CASGQEGGPPYEQYF.

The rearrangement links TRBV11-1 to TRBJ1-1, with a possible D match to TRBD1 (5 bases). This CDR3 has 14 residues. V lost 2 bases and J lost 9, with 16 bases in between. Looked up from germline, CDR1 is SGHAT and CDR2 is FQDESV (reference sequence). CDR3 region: CASSLFGPGWQAFF. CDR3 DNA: TGTGCCAGCAGCTTATTCGGTCCAGGGTGGCAAGCTTTCTTT.

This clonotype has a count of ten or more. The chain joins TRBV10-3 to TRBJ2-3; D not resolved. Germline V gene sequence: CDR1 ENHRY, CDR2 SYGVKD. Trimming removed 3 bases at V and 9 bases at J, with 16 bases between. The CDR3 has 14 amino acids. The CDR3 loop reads CAISEGRPSATQYF. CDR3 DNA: TGTGCCATCAGTGAAGGTCGGCCGTCCGCCACGCAGTATTTT.

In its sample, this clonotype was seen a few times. For the CDR3, the DNA is TGTGCCAGCAGTACCCACGGGGTTTCTGAGCAGTTCTTC. Translating gives CASSTHGVSEQFF. The V gene is TRBV11-3, the J gene TRBJ2-1; possibly TRBD2 for D (5 bases). From germline, CDR1 is SGHNT and CDR2 YENEEA. This CDR3 comprises 13 residues. Trimming took 6 bases from V and 9 from J, leaving 15 bases between them.

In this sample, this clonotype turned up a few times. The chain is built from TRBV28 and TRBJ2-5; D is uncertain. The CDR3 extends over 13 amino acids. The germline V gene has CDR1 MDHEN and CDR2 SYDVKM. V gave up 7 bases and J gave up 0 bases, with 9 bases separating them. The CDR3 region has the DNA TGTGCCAGCACCAACAAGTACCAAGAGACCCAGTACTTC. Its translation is CASTNKYQETQYF.

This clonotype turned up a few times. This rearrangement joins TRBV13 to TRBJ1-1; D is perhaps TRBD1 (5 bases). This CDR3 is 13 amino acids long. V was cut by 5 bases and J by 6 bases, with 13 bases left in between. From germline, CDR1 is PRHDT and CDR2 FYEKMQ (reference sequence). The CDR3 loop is CASSLEGPSEAFF. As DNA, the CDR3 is TGTGCCAGCAGCCTGGAGGGACCCTCTGAAGCTTTCTTT.

The CDR3 DNA reads TGTGCCAGCAGCTCTCAAGGACAGGGTCGCAATCAGCCCCAGCATTTT. Encoded protein: CASSSQGQGRNQPQHF. The chain has TRBV27 and TRBJ1-5; 8 bases map to TRBD1. J was trimmed by 2 bases and V by 6 bases; bases with no gene match: 9. The CDR3 runs to 16 residues. Germline-derived CDR1 and CDR2 are MNHEY and SMNVEV (reference sequence).

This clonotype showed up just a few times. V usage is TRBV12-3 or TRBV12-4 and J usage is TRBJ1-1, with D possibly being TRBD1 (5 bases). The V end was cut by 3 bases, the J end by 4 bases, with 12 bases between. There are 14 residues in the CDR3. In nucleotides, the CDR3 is TGTGCCAGCAGTTTGTACGTGGGGGGCACTGAAGCTTTCTTT. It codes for CASSLYVGGTEAFF.

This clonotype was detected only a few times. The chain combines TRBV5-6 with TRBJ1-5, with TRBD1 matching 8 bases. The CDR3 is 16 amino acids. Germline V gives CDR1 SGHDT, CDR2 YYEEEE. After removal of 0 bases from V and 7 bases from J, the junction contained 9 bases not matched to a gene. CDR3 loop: CASSLVGTGLEQPQHF. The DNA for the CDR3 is TGTGCCAGCAGCTTGGTTGGGACAGGCTTGGAACAGCCCCAGCATTTT.

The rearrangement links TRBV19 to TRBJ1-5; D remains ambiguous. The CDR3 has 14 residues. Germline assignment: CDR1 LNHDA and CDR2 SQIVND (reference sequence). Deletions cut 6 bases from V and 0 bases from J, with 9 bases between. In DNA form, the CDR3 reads TGTGCCAGTAGCCCCGTCAATAGCAATCAGCCCCAGCATTTT. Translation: CASSPVNSNQPQHF.

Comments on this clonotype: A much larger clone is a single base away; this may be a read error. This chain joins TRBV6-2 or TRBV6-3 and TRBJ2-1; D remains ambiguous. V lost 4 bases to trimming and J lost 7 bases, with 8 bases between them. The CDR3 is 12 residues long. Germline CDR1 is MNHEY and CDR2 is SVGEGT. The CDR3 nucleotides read TGTGCCAGCAGTTGCGCTAGGAATGAGCAGTTCTTC. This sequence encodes CASSCARNEQFF.

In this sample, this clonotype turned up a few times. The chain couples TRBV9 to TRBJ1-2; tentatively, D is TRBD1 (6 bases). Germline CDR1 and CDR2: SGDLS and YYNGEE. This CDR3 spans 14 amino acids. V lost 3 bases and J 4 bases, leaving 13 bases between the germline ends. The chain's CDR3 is CASSERRGGYGYTF. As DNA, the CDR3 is TGTGCCAGCAGCGAGAGAAGGGGGGGCTATGGCTACACCTTC.

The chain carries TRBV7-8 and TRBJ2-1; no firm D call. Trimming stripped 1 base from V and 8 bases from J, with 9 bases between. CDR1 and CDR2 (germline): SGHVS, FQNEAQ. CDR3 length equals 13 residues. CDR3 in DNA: TGTGCCAGCAGCTTAGGAGACGTAGATGAGCAGTTCTTC. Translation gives CASSLGDVDEQFF.

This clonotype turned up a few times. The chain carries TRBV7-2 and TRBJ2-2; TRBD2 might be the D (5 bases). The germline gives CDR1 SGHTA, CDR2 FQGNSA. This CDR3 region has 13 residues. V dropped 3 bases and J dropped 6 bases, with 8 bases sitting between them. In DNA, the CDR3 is TGTGCCAGCAGCTTTGAGGGTCCCGGGGAGCTGTTTTTT. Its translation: CASSFEGPGELFF.

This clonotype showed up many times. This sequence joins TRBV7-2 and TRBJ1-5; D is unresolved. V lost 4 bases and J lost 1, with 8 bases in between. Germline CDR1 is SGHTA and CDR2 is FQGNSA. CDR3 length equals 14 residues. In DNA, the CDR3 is TGTGCCAGCAGCTCGTCCTTCAGCAATCAGCCCCAGCATTTT. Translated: CASSSSFSNQPQHF. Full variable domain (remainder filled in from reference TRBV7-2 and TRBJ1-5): GAGVSQSPSNKVTEKGKDVELRCDPISGHTALYWYRQSLGQGLEFLIYFQGNSAPDKSGLPSDRFSAERTGGSVSTLTIQRTQQEDSAVYLCASSSSFSNQPQHFGDGTRLSIL.

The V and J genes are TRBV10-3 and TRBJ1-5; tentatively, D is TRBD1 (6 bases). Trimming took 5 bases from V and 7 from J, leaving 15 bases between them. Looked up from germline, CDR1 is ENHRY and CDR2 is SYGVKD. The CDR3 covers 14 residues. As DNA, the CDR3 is TGTGCCATCAGTTCATCAGGGGTTCGCCAGCCCCAGCATTTT. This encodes CAISSSGVRQPQHF.

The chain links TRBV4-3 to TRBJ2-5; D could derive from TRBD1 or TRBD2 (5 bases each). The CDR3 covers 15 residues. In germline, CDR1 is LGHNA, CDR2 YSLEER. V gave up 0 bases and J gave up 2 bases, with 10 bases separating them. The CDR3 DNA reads TGCGCCAGCAGCCAAGATATTTGGGGGCAAGAGACCCAGTACTTC. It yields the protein CASSQDIWGQETQYF.